The 9 T cell receptor beta chains below all came from one sample that was sequenced in a study of shared clonotypes between healthy human individuals. Assay used: immunoSEQ multiplex PCR; TCRdb lists only in-frame clones, some missing. The sample lists some 1,400,000 clones, approximately 97% occurring once. The sample consisted of naive CD4+ T cells sorted from blood. Sample subset: CD45RA+ positively selected. The source of these receptors is a man younger than 45 in good health.

The V call is TRBV27, the J call TRBJ2-5, with unresolved D. The CDR3 extends over 13 amino acids. Per the germline V gene, CDR1 is MNHEY and CDR2 is SMNVEV (reference sequence). The V gene lost 4 bases and the J gene lost 6 bases, with 12 bases spanning the gap. The CDR3 reads CASSSSASKTQYF. The CDR3 bases are TGTGCCAGCAGTTCCTCAGCGTCAAAGACCCAGTACTTC.

The rearrangement links TRBV5-5 to TRBJ1-3, with D tentatively TRBD1 (5 bases). Germline values: CDR1 SGHKS, CDR2 YYEKEE (reference sequence). Trimming took off 3 bases at V and 0 bases at J, with 10 bases between the two ends. The length of the CDR3 is 15 residues. The CDR3 DNA is TGTGCCAGCAGCTCGGGACTTCGCTCTGGAAACACCATATATTTT. This gives the protein CASSSGLRSGNTIYF. Combining the CDR3 with reference TRBV5-5 and TRBJ1-3 gives the whole variable domain DAGVTQSPTHLIKTRGQQVTLRCSPISGHKSVSWYQQVLGQGPQFIFQYYEKEERGRGNFPDRFSARQFPNYSSELNVNALLLGDSALYLCASSSGLRSGNTIYFGEGSWLTVV.

The chain is built from TRBV21-1 and TRBJ2-5; TRBD2, the table's D call, lacks a check against the DNA. TRBV21-1 is recorded as a pseudogene. There are 21 residues in the CDR3. CDR3 loop: CASSKALWRRASGRPGETQYF. The CDR3 DNA follows: TGTGCCAGCAGCAAAGCGCTTTGGCGCCGTGCTAGCGGGAGGCCGGGAGAGACCCAGTACTTC.

This clone has only one observation. The chain has TRBV11-2 and TRBJ2-7, with D uncertain. This CDR3 comprises 15 residues. Trimming pared 1 base from V and 2 bases from J, leaving 12 bases between. Germline V lookup: CDR1 SGHAT, CDR2 FQNNGV. CDR3: CASSLVQKRPYEQYF. The CDR3 nucleotides are TGTGCCAGCAGCTTAGTACAGAAGAGGCCCTACGAGCAGTACTTC.

Turning to this clone: Its ends do not fully match the called genes, so a read error is possible. The chain joins TRBV5-8 to TRBJ2-3, with 7 bases aligning to TRBD1. Germline V gene sequence: CDR1 SGHTS, CDR2 YDEGEE. CDR3 length: 16 amino acids. CDR3 sequence: CASTLGTDRTTDTQYF. The DNA of the CDR3 is TGTGCCAGCACCTTGGGGACAGACAGAACCACAGATACGCAGTATTTT.

The chain has TRBV14 and TRBJ2-7, with TRBD2 identical over 7 bases. The V segment lost 4 bases and the J segment 5 bases; nucleotides outside the gene matches: 8. In germline, CDR1 is SGHDN, CDR2 FVKESK. The CDR3 spans 14 residues. The CDR3 spells CASSPLRRENEQYF. The CDR3, as DNA: TGTGCCAGCAGCCCCCTACGGCGGGAGAACGAGCAGTACTTC.

In the case of this clone: Distinct nucleotide sequences in the sample also encode this CDR3. J is TRBJ1-4 and V is TRBV18; D call uncertain. This CDR3 is 13 amino acids long. Germline CDR1 KGHSH, CDR2 LQKENI. Trimming left V 2 bases short and J 6 bases short, with 7 bases between. CDR3 nucleotides: TGTGCCAGCTCACCAGGGGTGGATGAAAAACTGTTTTTT. Translation: CASSPGVDEKLFF.

The chain links TRBV5-1 to TRBJ2-3, with a weak D call TRBD2 (6 bases). CDR3 length: 16 residues. Germline CDR1 is SGHRS and CDR2 is YFSETQ. The V and J ends lost 4 bases and 4 bases respectively, with 19 bases between them. CDR3 DNA sequence: TGCGCCAGCAGCGACCCCCGGGGCGGGATGTCAGATACGCAGTATTTT. Its protein product is CASSDPRGGMSDTQYF.

The chain recombines TRBV6-5 with TRBJ2-2; no definite D call. Germline CDR1 and CDR2: MNHEY and SVGAGI. This CDR3 is 15 amino acids long. Trimming took 6 bases from V and 2 from J, leaving 13 bases between them. CDR3 nucleotides: TGTGCCAGCAGGGTGACGGGTATTAACACCGGGGAGCTGTTTTTT. This sequence encodes CASRVTGINTGELFF.